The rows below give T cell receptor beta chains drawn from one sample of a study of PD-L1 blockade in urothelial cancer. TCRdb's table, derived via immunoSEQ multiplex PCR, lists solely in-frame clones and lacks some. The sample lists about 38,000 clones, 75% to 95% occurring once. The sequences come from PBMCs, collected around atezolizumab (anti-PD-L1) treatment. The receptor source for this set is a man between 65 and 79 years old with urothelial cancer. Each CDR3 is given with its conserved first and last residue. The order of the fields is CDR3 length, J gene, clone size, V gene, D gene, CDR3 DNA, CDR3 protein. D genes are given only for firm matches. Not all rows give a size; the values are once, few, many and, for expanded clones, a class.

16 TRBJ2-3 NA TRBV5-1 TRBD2 TGCGCCAGCAGCTTGGGGTCTAGCGGGAGTACAGATACGCAGTATTTT CASSLGSSGSTDTQYF
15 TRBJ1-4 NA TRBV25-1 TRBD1 TGTGCCAGCAGTGAATCGGGACAGCCTAATGAAAAACTGTTTTTT CASSESGQPNEKLFF
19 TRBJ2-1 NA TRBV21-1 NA TGTGCCAGAGACCTAAGACTAGCGGGAGGGGAAAGCTCCTACAATGAGCAGTTCTTC CARDLRLAGGESSYNEQFF
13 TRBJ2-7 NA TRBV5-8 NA TGTGCCAGCAGCTTACAAGCCGGGTACGAGCAGTACTTC CASSLQAGYEQYF
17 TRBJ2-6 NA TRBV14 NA TGTGCCAGCAGACAACGTAGGGGTCTGGTCGGGGCCAACGTCCTGACTTTC CASRQRRGLVGANVLTF
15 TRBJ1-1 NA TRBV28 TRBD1 TGTGCCAGCAGTTTAGGTTTCAGGGGGCTCACTGAAGCTTTCTTT CASSLGFRGLTEAFF
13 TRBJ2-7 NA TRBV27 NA TGTGCCAGCAGCGTTAGGGGTTCCTACGAGCAGTACTTC CASSVRGSYEQYF
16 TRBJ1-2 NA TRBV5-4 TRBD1 TGTGCCAGCAGCCGCGAGGGACAGGGGGCAGTCTATGGCTACACCTTC CASSREGQGAVYGYTF
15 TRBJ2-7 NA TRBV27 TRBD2 TGTGCCAGCAGAGAATGGGGCGGGAGATACTACGAGCAGTACTTC CASREWGGRYYEQYF
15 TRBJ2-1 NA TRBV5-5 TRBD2 TGTGCCAGCAGCTTGGTTAGCGGGAGTATGAATGAGCAGTTCTTC CASSLVSGSMNEQFF
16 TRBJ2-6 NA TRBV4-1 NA TGCGCCAGCAGCCAGTTTGGGGGGACTGGGGCCAACGTCCTGACTTTC CASSQFGGTGANVLTF
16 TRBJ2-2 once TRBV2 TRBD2 TGTGCCAGCAGTCCTACTAGCGGGAGGGCCCACGGGGAGCTGTTTTTT CASSPTSGRAHGELFF
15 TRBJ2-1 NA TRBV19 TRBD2 TGTGCCAGTACCACTAGCGGGAGCTCCTACAATGAGCAGTTCTTC CASTTSGSSYNEQFF
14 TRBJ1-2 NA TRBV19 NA TGTGCCAGTAGTATACAACAGGGAGGGTCTGGCTACACCTTC CASSIQQGGSGYTF
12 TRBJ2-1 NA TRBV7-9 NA TGTGCCAGCAGCCGGACAGACAATGAGCAGTTCTTC CASSRTDNEQFF
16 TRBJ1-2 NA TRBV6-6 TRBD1 TGTGCCAGCAGCCTTACAGGACAGGGGAGGAACTATGGCTACACCTTC CASSLTGQGRNYGYTF
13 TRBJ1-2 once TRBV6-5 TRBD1 TGTGCCAGCAGTTACACAGGGGGCTATGGCTACACCTTC CASSYTGGYGYTF
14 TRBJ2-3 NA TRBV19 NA TGTGCCAGTAGCAGGGGAGTAGCGACAGATACGCAGTATTTT CASSRGVATDTQYF
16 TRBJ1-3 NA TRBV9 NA TGTGCCAGCAGCGTCAGGGGCGATAATGCTGGAAACACCATATATTTT CASSVRGDNAGNTIYF
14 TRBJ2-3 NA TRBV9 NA TGTGCCAGCAGCGTTACTAGCAATCCAGATACGCAGTATTTT CASSVTSNPDTQYF
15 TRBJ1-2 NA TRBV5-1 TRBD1 TGCGCCAGCAGCTTGGGAGGACAGGGGGCAGGTGGCTACACCTTC CASSLGGQGAGGYTF
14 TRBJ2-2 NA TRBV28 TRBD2 TGTGCCAGCTCGACTAGCGGGAGTGCCGGGGAGCTGTTTTTT CASSTSGSAGELFF
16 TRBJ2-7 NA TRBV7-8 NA TGTGCCAGCAGCCCATTGTGGCGGAGGGGAATCTACGAGCAGTACTTC CASSPLWRRGIYEQYF
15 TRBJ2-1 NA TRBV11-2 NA TGTGCCAGCAGCTCACTCGGCGGAAAGTACAATGAGCAGTTCTTC CASSSLGGKYNEQFF
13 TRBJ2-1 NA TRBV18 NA TGTGCCAGCTCACCAGCGAGCGGGTATGAGCAGTTCTTC CASSPASGYEQFF
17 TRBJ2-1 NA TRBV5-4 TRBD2 TGTGCCAGCAGCAGGTCCGGGACTAGCGGGAGGCGGGGTGAGCAGTTCTTC CASSRSGTSGRRGEQFF
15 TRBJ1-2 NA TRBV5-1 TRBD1 TGCGCCAGCAGCTTCCTGACAGGGGGAAGCTATGGCTACACCTTC CASSFLTGGSYGYTF
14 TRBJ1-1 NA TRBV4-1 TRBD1 TGCGCCAGCAGTAGGGACAGCTTGAACACTGAAGCTTTCTTT CASSRDSLNTEAFF
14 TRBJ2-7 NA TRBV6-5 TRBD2 TGTGCCAGCAGCTTTAGCGGGAGGCGCTACGAGCAGTACTTC CASSFSGRRYEQYF
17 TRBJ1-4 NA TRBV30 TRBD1 TGTGCCTGGAGTGTACTGGGGACAGCTGGTACTAATGAAAAACTGTTTTTT CAWSVLGTAGTNEKLFF
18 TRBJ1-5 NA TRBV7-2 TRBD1 TGTGCCAGCAGCTTAGACCCACACTCGACAGGGGCATTACAGCCCCAGCATTTT CASSLDPHSTGALQPQHF
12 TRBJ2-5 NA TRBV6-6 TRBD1 TGTGCCAGCAAAGGACAGGGAGAGACCCAGTACTTC CASKGQGETQYF
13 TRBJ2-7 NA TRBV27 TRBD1 TGTGCCAGCAGCAGGACAGGCACCTACGAGCAGTACTTC CASSRTGTYEQYF
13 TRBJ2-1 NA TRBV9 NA TGTGCCAGCAGCGTAGAGGGGTACAATGAGCAGTTCTTC CASSVEGYNEQFF
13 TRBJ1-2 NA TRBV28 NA TGTGCCAGCAGTGGATTTGAAGGGGATGGCTACACCTTC CASSGFEGDGYTF
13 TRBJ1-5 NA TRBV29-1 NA TGCAGCGTTGCCGAGAATAGCAATCAGCCCCAGCATTTT CSVAENSNQPQHF
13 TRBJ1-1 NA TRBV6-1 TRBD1 TGTGCCAGCAGTACAACAGGGGGCACTGAAGCTTTCTTT CASSTTGGTEAFF
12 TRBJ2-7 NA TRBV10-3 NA TGTGCCATCAGTGATCAGGGATACGAGCAGTACTTC CAISDQGYEQYF
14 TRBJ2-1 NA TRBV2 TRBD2 TGTGCCAGCAGTGTCAGCGGGGGCTACAATGAGCAGTTCTTC CASSVSGGYNEQFF
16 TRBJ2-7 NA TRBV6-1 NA TGTGCCAGCAGTGAGGCGGTAGCAGGGGCTCCGTACGAGCAGTACTTC CASSEAVAGAPYEQYF
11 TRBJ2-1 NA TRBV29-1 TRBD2 TGCAGCGTCCGACTAGCGAATGAGCAGTTCTTC CSVRLANEQFF
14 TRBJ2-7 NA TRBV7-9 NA TGTGCCAGCAGCTTAGGAACAGGGACCTACGAGCAGTACTTC CASSLGTGTYEQYF
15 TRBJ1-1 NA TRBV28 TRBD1 TGTGCCAGCAGCTTATCCCTAATAAACAGGGGTCCAGCTTTCTTT CASSLSLINRGPAFF
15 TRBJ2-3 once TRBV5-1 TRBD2 TGCGCCAGCACCTTGGGACTAGCGGGGGTAGATACGCAGTATTTT CASTLGLAGVDTQYF
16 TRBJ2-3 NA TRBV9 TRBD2 TGTGCCAGCACAATGACTAGCGGGAGTCCGACAGATACGCAGTATTTT CASTMTSGSPTDTQYF
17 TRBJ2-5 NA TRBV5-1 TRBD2 TGCGCCAGCAGCTTGGCCGGACTAGCGGGAGCAGGAGAGACCCAGTACTTC CASSLAGLAGAGETQYF
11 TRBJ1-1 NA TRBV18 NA TGTGCCAGCTCACTGGGGCAGGGAGCTTTCTTT CASSLGQGAFF
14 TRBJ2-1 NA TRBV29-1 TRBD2 TGCAGCGTTGAAGTAGGGATAGCGGGGAATGAGCAGTTCTTC CSVEVGIAGNEQFF
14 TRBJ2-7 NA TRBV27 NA TGTGCCAGCAGACCAGCCGGGACAACCTACGAGCAGTACTTC CASRPAGTTYEQYF
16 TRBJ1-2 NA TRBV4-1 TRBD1 TGCGCCAGCAGCCAAACCGAGGACAGGGTGAAAGTAGGCTACACCTTC CASSQTEDRVKVGYTF
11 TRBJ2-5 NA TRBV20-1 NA TGCAGTGCCACCGGGGGGCAGACCCAGTACTTC CSATGGQTQYF